The 30 T cell receptor beta chains below come from one sample, sequenced in a study of blood T cells in healthy people across ages. Primers used in a second PCR of about 7 to 12 cycles were a sample-barcoded 5' primer and a J-beta primer mix. MiXCR was run by TCRdb on the 5' RACE reads, yielding one entry per CDR3 protein. Seen here are 1.5 million to 2 million distinct CDR3 sequences, 49% observed once, and the top ten hold around 2.1%. Material for sequencing was blood. The receptor source for this set is a woman aged 40 to 50 in good health.

The chain carries TRBV24-1 and TRBJ1-2; the D is unclear. Germline lookup yields CDR1 KGHDR and CDR2 SFDVKD. The CDR3 consists of 13 residues. Trimming removed 5 bases at V and 0 bases at J, with 6 bases between. The CDR3 spells CATSVGTNYGYTF. CDR3 nucleotide sequence: TGTGCCACCAGTGTAGGCACTAACTATGGCTACACCTTC.

The sample holds a few counts of this clonotype. J is TRBJ2-5 and V is TRBV29-1; 7 nucleotides agree with TRBD1. V shed 6 bases, J shed 6 bases, and the junction held 7 bases outside the gene matches. The germline V gene encodes CDR1 SQVTM and CDR2 ANQGSEA. This CDR3 is 12 amino acids long. DNA for the CDR3: TGCAGCGTCGTAGACAGGGACCAGACCCAGTACTTC. Residues: CSVVDRDQTQYF.

This clonotype was seen more than once but under ten times. V gene TRBV11-1 combines with J gene TRBJ1-6; possibly TRBD1 for D (5 bases). Germline V lookup: CDR1 SGHAT, CDR2 FQDESV (reference sequence). This CDR3 has 16 amino acids. Trimming pared 2 bases from V and 5 bases from J, leaving 13 bases between. This CDR3 is CASSLPRGFDNSPLHF. CDR3 coding DNA: TGTGCCAGCAGCTTACCCCGGGGCTTTGATAATTCACCCCTCCACTTT.

The chain uses TRBV7-9 and TRBJ2-1; D unresolved. Between the trimmed V and J ends, which lost 6 bases and 8 bases, there was a span of 17 bases. Germline lookup yields CDR1 SEHNR and CDR2 FQNEAQ (reference sequence). This CDR3 contains 14 residues. The CDR3: CASSPILPEDEQFF. The CDR3 nucleotides read TGTGCCAGCAGTCCAATTTTACCCGAGGATGAGCAGTTCTTC.

This clonotype was seen just once. An end of the junction differs from the germline gene, which may be a read error. The chain links TRBV6-2 or TRBV6-3 to TRBJ2-3; 12 bases fit TRBD2. The CDR3 spans 17 residues. Germline V gene data show CDR1 as MNHEY and CDR2 as SVGEGT. In DNA form, the CDR3 reads TGTACCAGCAGTTACCTGGGTCTAGCGGGGGGGAGAGATACGCAGTATTTT. This codes for CTSSYLGLAGGRDTQYF.

The chain links TRBV4-3 to TRBJ1-2, with a weak D call TRBD1 (6 bases). The CDR3 is 15 residues long. V lost 1 base and J 7 bases, leaving 16 bases between the germline ends. Germline loops: CDR1 LGHNA, CDR2 YSLEER. The CDR3 DNA reads as TGCGCCAGCAGCCAAGGTTATGCGGGGGCAGGTGGCTACACCTTC. It encodes CASSQGYAGAGGYTF.

As DNA, the CDR3 is TGTGCCAGCAGAAACGCCGGGACAGCTGAAAAACTGTTTTTT. Translation: CASRNAGTAEKLFF. This chain links TRBV27 with TRBJ1-4, with TRBD1 identical over 7 bases. V was pared by 6 bases and J by 7 bases, with 8 bases of the junction left unmatched. CDR1 and CDR2 from the germline V gene are MNHEY and SMNVEV (reference sequence). The CDR3 length is 14 residues.

The chain has TRBV28 and TRBJ2-7; the D is unclear. Gene TRBJ2-5 matches the end of the DNA better, so the J call may be wrong. The CDR3 is made up of 13 amino acids. Germline V gives CDR1 MDHEN, CDR2 SYDVKM. The chain's CDR3 is CASRIHGSETQYF. The CDR3 region has the DNA TGTGCCAGCAGAATACACGGTTCGGAGACCCAGTACTTC.

The CDR3 loop reads CASSPVAGQEGTQYF. For the CDR3, the DNA is TGTGCCAGCAGCCCGGTGGCGGGCCAAGAAGGGACCCAGTACTTC. The chain couples TRBV4-2 to TRBJ2-5; D is possibly TRBD2 (5 bases). The CDR3 covers 15 residues. Germline-derived CDR1 and CDR2 are LGHNA and YNFKEQ. Deletions cut 4 bases from V and 7 bases from J, with 19 bases between.

The chain couples TRBV20-1 to TRBJ2-1; 11 nucleotides align to TRBD1. The V gene's germline CDR1 is DFQATT and CDR2 SNEGSKA (reference sequence). The CDR3 is 14 amino acids. V was pared by 6 bases and J by 4 bases, with 5 bases of the junction left unmatched. The CDR3 nucleotides are TGCAGTGCCCAGGGACAGGGGGGTTACAATGAGCAGTTCTTC. Its protein product is CSAQGQGGYNEQFF.

This chain connects TRBV12-3 or TRBV12-4 to TRBJ2-6; no reliable D call. This CDR3 is 16 amino acids long. Trimming took off 8 bases at V and 2 bases at J, with 16 bases between the two ends. The CDR3 bases are TGTGCCAGCCTCCTGATAACCGTCACTGGGGCCAACGTCCTGACTTTC. This sequence encodes CASLLITVTGANVLTF.

The chain links TRBV20-1 to TRBJ2-1; 11 nucleotides align to TRBD2. The ends lost 6 bases at V and 5 bases at J; junction bases unmatched: 3. The CDR3 is made up of 13 amino acids. The germline CDR1 and CDR2 sequences are DFQATT and SNEGSKA (reference sequence). The chain's CDR3 is CSARLAGNNEQFF. Here the CDR3 DNA reads TGCAGTGCCCGACTAGCGGGGAACAATGAGCAGTTCTTC.

This clonotype was recorded at least ten times. The chain recombines TRBV7-2 with TRBJ2-1, with D unresolved. V lost 4 bases to trimming and J lost 4 bases, with 8 bases between them. The CDR3 sequence is 13 residues long. CDR1 SGHTA and CDR2 FQGNSA come from the germline V gene. CDR3 sequence: CASSSRPYNEQFF. The DNA for the CDR3 is TGTGCCAGCAGCTCTAGGCCTTACAATGAGCAGTTCTTC.

Here the CDR3 DNA reads TGTGCCAGTAGTATTCAGGGGACTCTGCCAGATACGCAGTATTTT. This sequence encodes CASSIQGTLPDTQYF. The V call is TRBV27, the J call TRBJ2-3, with D perhaps given as TRBD1 or TRBD2 (6 bases each). Germline lookup yields CDR1 MNHEY and CDR2 SMNVEV (reference sequence). This CDR3 is 15 amino acids long. The V and J ends lost 9 bases and 4 bases respectively, with 20 bases between them.

About this clonotype: At one end the junction does not follow the germline gene, possibly because of a read error. The gene calls are TRBV20-1 and TRBJ2-5, with TRBD1 matching 8 bases. The length of the CDR3 is 15 residues. CDR1 is DFQATT and CDR2 is SNEGSKA in the germline V gene (reference sequence). The CDR3 coding sequence is TGCAGTCCTAGTACAGGGGGATGGTACCAAGAGACCCAGCACTTC. This translates into CSPSTGGWYQETQHF.

This clonotype occurred a few times. The chain recombines TRBV24-1 with TRBJ2-3, with D uncertain. CDR1 KGHDR and CDR2 SFDVKD come from the germline V gene. The CDR3 runs 15 residues. Trimming left V 10 bases short and J 0 bases short, with 16 bases between. The CDR3: CATESTYPSTDTQYF. The CDR3 nucleotides read TGTGCCACTGAATCCACCTATCCTAGCACAGATACGCAGTATTTT.

The rearrangement uses TRBV6-5 and TRBJ1-2, with TRBD1 matching over 8 bases. This CDR3 region has 15 residues. Germline V lookup: CDR1 MNHEY, CDR2 SVGAGI. The trim removed 3 bases at V and 5 bases at J, leaving 8 bases unmatched. The CDR3 DNA is TGTGCCAGCAGTTATTCGACAGGGGAGTTTTATGGCTACACCTTC. Amino acids: CASSYSTGEFYGYTF.

This chain links TRBV4-2 with TRBJ1-6; 8 bases line up with TRBD1. Germline lookup yields CDR1 LGHNA and CDR2 YNFKEQ. The CDR3 sequence is 17 residues long. V gave up 0 bases and J gave up 8 bases; unmatched junction bases: 9. The CDR3 loop is CASSQDHQGANDSPLHF. The DNA for the CDR3 is TGTGCCAGCAGCCAAGATCACCAGGGGGCAAACGATTCACCCCTCCACTTT.

Concerning this clonotype itself: One end of the junction varies from germline; a read error may be responsible. This rearrangement joins TRBV12-5 to TRBJ2-3; D might be TRBD1 (6 bases). Germline CDR1 reads LGHNT; CDR2 reads FRNRAP. The CDR3 is 14 residues long. The DNA of the CDR3 is TGTGCCAGTGGTTCGGGACATGCATGGGATACGCAGTATTTT. This translates into CASGSGHAWDTQYF.

The gene calls are TRBV12-3 or TRBV12-4 and TRBJ2-3; TRBD2 matches at 11 bases. Unmatched junction bases numbered 8, after V lost 6 bases and J lost 3 bases. The CDR3 totals 16 residues. This CDR3 reads CASRVAGGLVTDTQYF. The CDR3 DNA follows: TGTGCCAGCAGGGTAGCGGGGGGGCTTGTGACAGATACGCAGTATTTT.

This clonotype was seen at least ten times. J is TRBJ2-5 and V is TRBV18; D is perhaps TRBD1 or TRBD2 (5 bases each). Trimming shortened V by 8 bases and J by 1 base, and 11 bases separated the two germline ends. Per germline, CDR1 KGHSH and CDR2 LQKENI. The CDR3 runs to 13 residues. In nucleotides, the CDR3 is TGTGCCAGCAGCCCCGGGACCCAAGAGACCCAGTACTTC. It is translated as CASSPGTQETQYF.

This sequence joins TRBV6-5 and TRBJ2-5, with TRBD2 matching over 11 bases. The germline V gene encodes CDR1 MNHEY and CDR2 SVGAGI. With 0 bases clipped from V and 0 bases from J, the junction kept 6 bases outside the gene matches. This CDR3 comprises 18 residues. The chain's CDR3 is CASSYSALAGGNQETQYF. Here the CDR3 DNA reads TGTGCCAGCAGTTACTCCGCCCTAGCGGGGGGCAACCAAGAGACCCAGTACTTC.

V is TRBV6-5 and J is TRBJ2-2; TRBD2 matches 8 bases. J gave up 6 bases and V 0 bases, and 6 bases lay outside the gene matches. This CDR3 comprises 16 residues. Germline-derived CDR1 and CDR2 are MNHEY and SVGAGI. CDR3 residues: CASSYSLGGAPGELFF. As DNA, the CDR3 is TGTGCCAGCAGTTACTCCCTCGGGGGGGCCCCCGGGGAGCTGTTTTTT.

The rearrangement links TRBV5-1 to TRBJ1-1, with 9 bases matching TRBD1. The CDR3 has 17 amino acids. V was pared by 2 bases and J by 1 base, with 9 bases of the junction left unmatched. CDR1 and CDR2 (germline): SGHRS, YFSETQ. For the CDR3, the DNA is TGCGCCAGCAGCTTAATCACAGGGGGCGCCCCGAACACTGAAGCTTTCTTT. As protein: CASSLITGGAPNTEAFF.

The V call is TRBV29-1, the J call TRBJ2-7; TRBD1 or TRBD2 may be the D gene (6 bases each). TRBJ2-5 matches the DNA end more closely, so the J call is doubtful. CDR3 length equals 14 residues. Germline assignment: CDR1 SQVTM and CDR2 ANQGSEA. CDR3 DNA sequence: TGCAGCGACGCTTTTGCGGGGACAAAAGAGACCCAGTACTTC. Protein product: CSDAFAGTKETQYF.

At least ten counts were recorded for this clonotype. The gene calls are TRBV7-2 and TRBJ1-2, with D maybe TRBD1 (5 bases). The ends were cut back, 6 bases at V and 0 bases at J, with 14 bases in the middle. Germline CDR1 reads SGHTA; CDR2 reads FQGNSA. CDR3 size: 15 residues. CDR3 protein: CASSLGGQANYGYTF. The CDR3 coding sequence is TGTGCCAGCAGTCTAGGTGGACAAGCTAACTATGGCTACACCTTC.

This clonotype was detected a few times. V gene TRBV10-1 combines with J gene TRBJ2-3; D may correspond to TRBD1 or TRBD2 (5 bases each). CDR3 length: 18 residues. V gave up 1 base and J gave up 4 bases, with 21 bases separating them. Germline-derived CDR1 and CDR2 are WNHNN and SYGVQD (reference sequence). The CDR3 reads CASSEYVPGTAAPDTQYF. DNA of the CDR3: TGCGCCAGCAGTGAGTATGTCCCCGGGACCGCAGCCCCAGATACGCAGTATTTT.

This clonotype was detected only a few times. The chain joins TRBV29-1 to TRBJ2-1; TRBD1 might be the D (6 bases). CDR1 is SQVTM and CDR2 is ANQGSEA in the germline V gene. The CDR3 has 16 amino acids. Trimming took 7 bases from V and 0 from J, leaving 19 bases between them. DNA for the CDR3: TGCAGCGCAATACCCGCGGACAGTGCCTCCTACAATGAGCAGTTCTTC. Protein sequence: CSAIPADSASYNEQFF.

This chain connects TRBV28 to TRBJ2-5; 7 nucleotides agree with TRBD2. J lost 5 bases, V lost 7 bases, and 16 bases had no gene match. Germline V gene lookup returns CDR1 MDHEN and CDR2 SYDVKM. The CDR3 loop spans 16 amino acids. CDR3 nucleotide sequence: TGTGCCAGCATTAGGGGAGGGGCAAGCGTTTCGGAGACCCAGTACTTC. Its protein product is CASIRGGASVSETQYF.

The chain employs TRBV6-1 and TRBJ1-2; 7 nucleotides agree with TRBD1. The CDR3 runs to 13 residues. Trimming took 6 bases from V and 5 from J; bases not matched to a gene: 6. Germline-derived CDR1 and CDR2 are MNHNS and SASEGT. The CDR3 region has the DNA TGTGCCAGCAGCGGGACAGATGGGTATGGCTACACCTTC. This translates into CASSGTDGYGYTF.